Included here is one TCR beta chain sequence, with context. The antigen remains unidentified. This entry belongs to a study of T cell responses to AZD1222 COVID-19 vaccine. Study-level findings and limits: Only six AZD1222 recipients tested seropositive at baseline. White British ancestry dominated among donors, who included more females, and clonal diversity was possibly underestimated. After the peak T cell response, and only then, were repertoires sampled.

Data came from immunoSEQ multiplex PCR; TCRdb stores just in-frame clones and leaves some out. The sample shows roughly 99,000 clones, around 90% of them seen only once. CDR3 length equals 12 residues. Trimming stripped 6 bases from V and 7 bases from J, with 10 bases between. The source is an adult in good health. Sequenced material: peripheral blood, taken on day 0 of AZD1222 vaccination. The J gene is TRBJ1-5, the V gene TRBV12-3 or TRBV12-4, with D uncertain. The CDR3 loop is CASSPLGQPQHF. DNA for the CDR3: TGTGCCAGCAGCCCCCTGGGGCAGCCCCAGCATTTT.